This TCR beta chain was sequenced during a study of cytomegalovirus exposure and HLA in healthy donors. Notes on the study in general: Associated with cytomegalovirus, according to the listing, were some 180 TCR beta chains. In vitro testing confirmed a few CMV-associated chains as specific for CMV antigens.

V lost 3 bases to trimming and J lost 7 bases; unmatched junction nucleotides: 13. CDR1 is SGHRS and CDR2 is YFSETQ in the germline V gene. This CDR3 is built from 16 residues. Data came from immunoSEQ multiplex PCR; TCRdb stores just in-frame clones and leaves some out. Here the sample spans over 120,000 clones, roughly 93% being singletons. For this clone: As yet, its antigen is unknown.

The donors were members of the validation cohort, which comprised 90 to 150 subjects and was separate from the first cohort of more than 500 subjects. The TCR was taken from a man aged 18-30 years in good health and CMV-seropositive. Source material: PBMCs. The rearrangement joins TRBV5-1 to TRBJ1-1; the match to TRBD1 covers 9 bases. In DNA form, the CDR3 reads TGCGCCAGCAGCTCCGGGACAGGGTATGGTGGCAGTGAAGCTTTCTTT. Translated, it gives CASSSGTGYGGSEAFF.